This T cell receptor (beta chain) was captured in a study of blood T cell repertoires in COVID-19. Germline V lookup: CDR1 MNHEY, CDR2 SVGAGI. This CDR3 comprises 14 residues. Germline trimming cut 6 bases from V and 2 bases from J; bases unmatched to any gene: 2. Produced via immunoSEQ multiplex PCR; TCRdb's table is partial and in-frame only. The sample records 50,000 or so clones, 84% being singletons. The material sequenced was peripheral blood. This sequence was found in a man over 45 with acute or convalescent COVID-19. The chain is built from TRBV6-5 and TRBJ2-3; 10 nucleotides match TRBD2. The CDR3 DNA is TGTGCCAGCAGACTAGCGGGGTACACAGATACGCAGTATTTT. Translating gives CASRLAGYTDTQYF.